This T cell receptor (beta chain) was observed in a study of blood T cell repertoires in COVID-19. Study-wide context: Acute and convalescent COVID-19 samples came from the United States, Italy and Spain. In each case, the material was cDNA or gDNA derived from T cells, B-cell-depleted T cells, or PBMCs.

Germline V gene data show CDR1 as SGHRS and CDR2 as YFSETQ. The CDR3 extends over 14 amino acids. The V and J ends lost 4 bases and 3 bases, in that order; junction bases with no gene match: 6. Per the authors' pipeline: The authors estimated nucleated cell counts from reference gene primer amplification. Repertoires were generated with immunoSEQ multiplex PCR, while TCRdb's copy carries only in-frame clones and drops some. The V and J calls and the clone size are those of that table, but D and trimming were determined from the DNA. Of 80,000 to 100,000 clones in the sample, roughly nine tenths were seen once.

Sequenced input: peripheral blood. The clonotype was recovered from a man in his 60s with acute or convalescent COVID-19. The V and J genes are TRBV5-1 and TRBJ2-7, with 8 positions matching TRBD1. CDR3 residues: CASSPRTGSYEQYF. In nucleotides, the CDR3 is TGCGCCAGCAGCCCCAGGACAGGGAGCTACGAGCAGTACTTC.